Sequencing of this TCR beta chain was carried out in a study of blood T cell repertoires in COVID-19. Study-wide background: Collection of acute and convalescent COVID-19 samples took place in the United States, Italy and Spain.

The CDR3 covers 13 residues. The V gene's germline CDR1 is SGHTA and CDR2 FQGNSA. The V end lost 1 base, the J end lost 8 bases, and 9 bases lay between the germline ends. As originally analysed: The authors estimated nucleated cell counts from reference gene primer amplification. Produced via immunoSEQ multiplex PCR; TCRdb's table is partial and in-frame only. V, J and clone size derive from that table, while D and trimming were established from the DNA sequence. The repertoire holds a few hundred thousand clones, with approximately 90% as singletons. The receptor was derived from a woman younger than 35 who had recovered from COVID-19. The sequencing input was PBMCs or T cells enriched from blood (not recorded which). The chain links TRBV7-2 to TRBJ1-5; D possibly corresponds to TRBD1 (5 bases). The CDR3: CASSLGGRKPQHF. As DNA, the CDR3 is TGTGCCAGCAGCTTAGGGGGGAGGAAGCCCCAGCATTTT.